What follows are 3 T cell receptor beta chains derived from one specimen sequenced in a study of cytomegalovirus exposure and HLA in healthy donors. 60 Vbeta and 13 Jbeta primers were used in PCR. Profiling relied on immunoSEQ multiplex PCR, and the TCRdb table lists in-frame clones only, not all of them. Found here are more than 200,000 clones, about two thirds of them singletons; the top ten hold roughly 2.5%. Sequenced sample: PBMCs. The receptor set was obtained from a man aged 40-55 years in good health and CMV-seropositive.

The rearrangement joins TRBV19 to TRBJ1-5, with 9 bases that match TRBD1. Trimming removed 9 bases from V and 2 bases from J; junction bases left unmatched: 17. Per the germline V gene, CDR1 is LNHDA and CDR2 is SQIVND (reference sequence). This CDR3 is built from 18 residues. The CDR3 loop reads CASRPGTGIKRGNQPQHF. DNA for the CDR3: TGTGCCAGCCGACCCGGGACAGGGATAAAGAGGGGCAATCAGCCCCAGCATTTT.

This sequence joins TRBV19 and TRBJ2-1, with 10 nucleotides matching TRBD2. Germline V gene data show CDR1 as LNHDA and CDR2 as SQIVND (reference sequence). The V and J ends lost 5 bases and 2 bases, in that order; junction bases with no gene match: 3. The CDR3 is 15 residues long. The CDR3 coding sequence is TGTGCCAGTAGTGTCACTAGCGGGGCCTACAATGAGCAGTTCTTC. It yields the protein CASSVTSGAYNEQFF.

This clone was counted a few times. The chain recombines TRBV9 with TRBJ2-5; 8 bases fit TRBD1. Germline-derived CDR1 and CDR2 are SGDLS and YYNGEE. The CDR3 sequence is 15 residues long. V gave up 4 bases and J gave up 5 bases; unmatched junction bases: 10. DNA for the CDR3: TGTGCCAGCAGCATAGGACAGGGAGGAAGGGAGACCCAGTACTTC. Protein product: CASSIGQGGRETQYF.